This T cell receptor beta chain was captured in a study of CXCR3-negative and CXCR3-positive naive CD8 T cells. A word on this clonotype: Its antigen is currently unknown.

There are 17 residues in the CDR3. Germline V gives CDR1 SGHTA, CDR2 FQGNSA. Study-level points and caveats: Greater hydrophobicity was found in TRB CDR3s of CXCR3-positive naive cells than of CXCR3-negative naive cells. Comparison of naive CXCR3-negative and CXCR3-positive cells revealed similar TRBV-TRBJ usage, while memory cells differed.

The CD45RO-CCR7+CD27+CD95- phenotype denoted naive CD8+ T cells. The TRB cDNA libraries were prepared by 5' RACE with UMI labels. TCRdb reanalyzed the 5' RACE reads and collapses them to one entry per CDR3 protein, without DNA. The listing contains about 120,000 distinct CDR3 sequences. V is TRBV7-2 and J is TRBJ2-1; TCRdb lists TRBD2, though no DNA is available to test this call. This receptor was taken from a human donor in good health. Some clones in this sample may be carry-over from other donors' samples. Sequencing was done on a sample of naive CXCR3- CD8+ T cells from blood. Sample subset: CD45RO-CCR7+CD27+CD95- naive CD8+ T cells lacking CXCR3 (TNR3-). The chain's CDR3 is CASSPLTSGGTYNEQFF.